The source of this T cell receptor (beta chain) is a study of vaccination effects on CD4 cells after COVID-19 (dated by TCRdb to the early 2020s). Background on the whole study: Each participant received two doses of an mRNA SARS-CoV-2 vaccine, either BNT162b2 or mRNA-1273. SARS-CoV-2 spike-specific CD4+ TCR repertoires were compared before and after mRNA vaccination in COVID-19 convalescent patients and in infection-naive vaccine recipients. The full study included 9 to 10 COVID-19 convalescent patients and several SARS-CoV-2-naive healthy vaccine recipients. Cultures from other donors in the study were sequenced using the Oncomine TCR Beta short-read assay on an Illumina iSeq 100. General study outcomes and caveats: Both infection-induced and vaccine-induced clones contracted markedly at late post-vaccination timepoints, which is consistent with waning T cell responses. The study was limited by a small number of convalescent patients and lacked early post-infection timepoints. Among healthy vaccine recipients, nearly all vaccine-induced clones were SARS-CoV-2 mono-reactive, and only 1 of 255 was cross-reactive with common cold coronaviruses.

In the ViraFEST assay, PBMC were stimulated with viral peptide pools, and antigen-specific CD4+ T cell clonotypes were then identified by expansion using TCR sequencing. After approximately 11 days of culture, CD4+ T cells were isolated with the EasySep CD4+ T cell isolation kit. The absence of prior SARS-CoV-2 infection in healthy vaccine recipients was confirmed by negative nucleocapsid antibodies before and after vaccination. Roughly 2.1 million PBMC per well were cultured in IMDM with 5% human AB serum, 9 to 10 IU/ml IL-2 and gentamicin, plus 10 ug/ml peptides. Half of the culture medium was replaced with fresh IL-2-containing medium on days 3 and 7. Each peptide stimulation condition was cultured in triplicate wells unless otherwise noted. Using Ficoll-Paque Plus gradient centrifugation, PBMC were separated from whole blood and then either used fresh or cryopreserved at -140C. The overlapping peptide pools covered the spike proteins of SARS-CoV-2 and of the common cold coronaviruses HCoV-NL63, HCoV-OC43 and HCoV-229E. The QIAamp micro DNA kit was used to extract genomic DNA from the cultured CD4+ T cells.

The germline V gene yields SQVTM for CDR1 and ANQGSEA for CDR2. The CDR3 goes from the cysteine to the phenylalanine over 17 residues. Only the CDR3 part of the read is kept: 51 bases, read in frame from the first base. V loses 0 bases at its end and J loses 0 bases; junction bases beyond the gene matches: 8. Worth noting for this clone: Its antigen is unknown. Per-base quality was not reported, and no clone a single base away is much larger than it.

The library was produced with the immunoSEQ multiplex PCR assay. TCR beta CDR3 sequencing was performed on DNA from the cultured, isolated CD4+ T cells. On the authors' methods: Non-productive TCR sequences were removed and reads were trimmed to the CDR3 region, keeping CDR3s of at least 7 amino acids. Antigen-specific clonotypes were identified with the MANAFEST web app by comparing expansion in peptide wells against reference cultures. Positive clones required FDR<0.05 expansion versus reference and all other wells, odds ratio above 5, and frequency above 0.1% in two replicate wells. Cross-reactive clonotypes were defined as significantly expanded in SARS-CoV-2 spike wells and in at least one common cold coronavirus spike condition. CDR3 similarity was assessed by Levenshtein distance using the stringdist R package, and unrooted trees were constructed with ape in R 3.6.1. TCRdb stores this immuneACCESS table with in-frame sequences only. Part of the clones is absent; in the studies checked, under half of the shortfall reflects unresolved V genes, and no reason is known for the rest. V and J calls and clone size are as listed in that table; D and trimming were resolved from the DNA. The sample data list some 31,000 clones, and roughly 72% of these were observed just once. The ten largest account for 27% of the sample.

This receptor was taken from a human donor who received a COVID-19 vaccine. This chain is built from TRBV29-1 and TRBJ2-1, with 7 middle bases fitting TRBD1. Here the sequenced sample was CD4+ T cells from PBMCs cultured with HCoV-OC43 spike peptides, taken before COVID-19 vaccination. In the paper's terms, the cell subset or site label means: HCoV-OC43 spike overlapping peptide pool stimulation. This receptor carries the CDR3 CSVEDSATGHSYNEQFF. The nucleotides are TGCAGCGTTGAAGATTCCGCGACAGGGCACTCCTACAATGAGCAGTTCTTC.